The rows below give T cell receptor beta chains drawn from one sample of a study of blood T cell repertoires in COVID-19. The repertoire was sequenced with immunoSEQ multiplex PCR; TCRdb's copy has only in-frame clones and lacks some. The sample carries over 300,000 clones, about 90% recorded once. Sample: peripheral blood. All receptors derive from a man in his forties with acute or convalescent COVID-19. CDR3s include the opening cysteine and the closing phenylalanine or tryptophan. D genes are given only for firm matches.

cdr3_aa: CASSNGVDNEQFF
cdr3_nt: TGTGCCAGCAGTAACGGGGTGGACAATGAGCAGTTCTTC
cdr3_length: 13
v_call: TRBV2
j_call: TRBJ2-1
d_call: -

cdr3_aa: CASSLLGQPTDTQYF
cdr3_nt: TGTGCCAGCAGCTTATTGGGCCAGCCCACAGATACGCAGTATTTT
cdr3_length: 15
v_call: TRBV7-2
j_call: TRBJ2-3
d_call: -

cdr3_aa: CAISKQGIGTNTEAFF
cdr3_nt: TGTGCCATCAGTAAACAGGGTATCGGGACGAACACTGAAGCTTTCTTT
cdr3_length: 16
v_call: TRBV10-3
j_call: TRBJ1-1
d_call: -

cdr3_aa: CASSLRNEQFF
cdr3_nt: TGTGCCAGCAGTTTGCGTAATGAGCAGTTCTTC
cdr3_length: 11
v_call: TRBV12-3/TRBV12-4
j_call: TRBJ2-1
d_call: -

cdr3_aa: CSVEGVAGAGELFF
cdr3_nt: TGCAGCGTCGAAGGAGTAGCGGGAGCCGGGGAGCTGTTTTTT
cdr3_length: 14
v_call: TRBV29-1
j_call: TRBJ2-2
d_call: TRBD2

cdr3_aa: CASSLSPQGWGNTEAFF
cdr3_nt: TGTGCCAGCAGTTTATCCCCCCAGGGATGGGGGAACACTGAAGCTTTCTTT
cdr3_length: 17
v_call: TRBV28
j_call: TRBJ1-1
d_call: -

cdr3_aa: CASSPQSSGANVLTF
cdr3_nt: TGTGCCAGCTCACCACAGAGCTCTGGGGCCAACGTCCTGACTTTC
cdr3_length: 15
v_call: TRBV18
j_call: TRBJ2-6
d_call: -

cdr3_aa: CATSRSGVNYSGNTIYF
cdr3_nt: TGTGCCACCAGCAGATCGGGGGTGAACTATTCTGGAAACACCATATATTTT
cdr3_length: 17
v_call: TRBV15
j_call: TRBJ1-3
d_call: -

cdr3_aa: CASSAHPTHRERNEKLFF
cdr3_nt: TGTGCCAGCAGCGCCCACCCGACTCATCGGGAACGTAATGAAAAACTGTTTTTT
cdr3_length: 18
v_call: TRBV9
j_call: TRBJ1-4
d_call: -

cdr3_aa: CASTNTGELFF
cdr3_nt: TGTGCCAGTACGAACACCGGGGAGCTGTTTTTT
cdr3_length: 11
v_call: TRBV28
j_call: TRBJ2-2
d_call: -

cdr3_aa: CSVLSSYEQYF
cdr3_nt: TGCAGTGTGCTAAGCTCCTACGAGCAGTACTTC
cdr3_length: 11
v_call: TRBV20-1
j_call: TRBJ2-7
d_call: -

cdr3_aa: CVCRRGWTEAFF
cdr3_nt: TGTGTATGCCGCCGGGGGTGGACTGAAGCTTTCTTT
cdr3_length: 12
v_call: TRBV12-3/TRBV12-4
j_call: TRBJ1-1
d_call: -

cdr3_aa: CASSSGLVPDTQYF
cdr3_nt: TGTGCCAGCAGTTCGGGACTAGTCCCAGATACGCAGTATTTT
cdr3_length: 14
v_call: TRBV2
j_call: TRBJ2-3
d_call: TRBD2

cdr3_aa: CASSYTQGYEQYF
cdr3_nt: TGTGCCAGCAGCTATACACAGGGGTACGAGCAGTACTTC
cdr3_length: 13
v_call: TRBV3-1/TRBV3-2
j_call: TRBJ2-7
d_call: TRBD1

cdr3_aa: CASSYSRKEGEQYF
cdr3_nt: TGTGCCAGCAGTTACTCGAGGAAAGAGGGTGAGCAGTACTTC
cdr3_length: 14
v_call: TRBV6-5
j_call: TRBJ2-7
d_call: -

cdr3_aa: CASSSGTYVSDTEAFF
cdr3_nt: TGTGCCAGCAGCTCCGGGACATATGTTTCGGATACTGAAGCTTTCTTT
cdr3_length: 16
v_call: TRBV5-4
j_call: TRBJ1-1
d_call: -

cdr3_aa: CASSRGAGNTIYF
cdr3_nt: TGCGCCAGCAGCCGGGGGGCGGGAAACACCATATATTTT
cdr3_length: 13
v_call: TRBV5-1
j_call: TRBJ1-3
d_call: -

cdr3_aa: CATSGPGGSTDTQYF
cdr3_nt: TGTGCCACCAGTGGGCCAGGGGGATCCACAGATACGCAGTATTTT
cdr3_length: 15
v_call: TRBV24-1
j_call: TRBJ2-3
d_call: TRBD1

cdr3_aa: CAWSVGLGGTGELFF
cdr3_nt: TGTGCCTGGAGTGTAGGGTTGGGGGGGACCGGGGAGCTGTTTTTT
cdr3_length: 15
v_call: TRBV30
j_call: TRBJ2-2
d_call: TRBD2

cdr3_aa: CASSFYAGFYEQFF
cdr3_nt: TGTGCCAGCAGTTTTTATGCGGGATTTTATGAGCAGTTCTTC
cdr3_length: 14
v_call: TRBV27
j_call: TRBJ2-1
d_call: -

cdr3_aa: CASSLQGRATEAFF
cdr3_nt: TGTGCCAGCAGCTTACAGGGGAGGGCTACTGAAGCTTTCTTT
cdr3_length: 14
v_call: TRBV13
j_call: TRBJ1-1
d_call: -